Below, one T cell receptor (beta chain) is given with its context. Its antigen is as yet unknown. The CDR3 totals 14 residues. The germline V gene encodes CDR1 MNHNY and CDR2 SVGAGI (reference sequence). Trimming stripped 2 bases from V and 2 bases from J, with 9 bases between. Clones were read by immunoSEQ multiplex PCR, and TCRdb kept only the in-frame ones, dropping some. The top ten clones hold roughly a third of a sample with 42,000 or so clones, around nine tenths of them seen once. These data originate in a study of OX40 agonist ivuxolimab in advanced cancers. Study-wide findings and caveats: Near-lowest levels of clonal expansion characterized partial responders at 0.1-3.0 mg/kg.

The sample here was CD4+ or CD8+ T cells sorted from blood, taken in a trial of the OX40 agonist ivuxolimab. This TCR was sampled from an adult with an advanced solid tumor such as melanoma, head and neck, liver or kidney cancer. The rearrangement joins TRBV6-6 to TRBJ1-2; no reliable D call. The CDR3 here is CASSYLGTNYGYTF. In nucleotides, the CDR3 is TGTGCCAGCAGTTACCTCGGTACCAACTATGGCTACACCTTC.